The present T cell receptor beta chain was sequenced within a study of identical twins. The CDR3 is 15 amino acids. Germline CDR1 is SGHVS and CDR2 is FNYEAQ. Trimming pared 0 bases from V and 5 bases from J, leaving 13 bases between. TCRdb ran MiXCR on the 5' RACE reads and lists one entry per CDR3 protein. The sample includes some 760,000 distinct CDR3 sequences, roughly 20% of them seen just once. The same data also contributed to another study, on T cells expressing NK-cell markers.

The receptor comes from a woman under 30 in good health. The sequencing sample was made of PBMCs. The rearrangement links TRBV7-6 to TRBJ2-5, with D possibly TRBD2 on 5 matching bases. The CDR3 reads CASSLAYGVSETQYF. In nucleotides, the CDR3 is TGTGCCAGCAGCTTAGCATACGGGGTCTCGGAGACCCAGTACTTC.